This TCR beta chain was documented in a study of T cell changes during pregnancy in multiple sclerosis (dated by TCRdb to about 2019). As for the study more broadly: The study looked at changes in the T cell repertoire across pregnancy in women with multiple sclerosis.

Concerning this clone: What this receptor recognizes is not known. No quality values exist for individual bases; no much larger clone is one base distant.

Preparation of the library involved the immunoSEQ multiplex PCR assay. The clones in this table, taken by TCRdb from immuneACCESS, are in-frame only. Not every clone is retained; where verified, under half of the shortfall comes from an unresolved V gene, and the cause of the rest is unknown. This sample has about 28,000 clones in its table, and roughly 90% of those were observed once. Clones ranked in the top ten supply under 4% of the sample. V loses 7 bases at its end and J loses 3 bases; junction bases beyond the gene matches: 1. The CDR3 runs 12 residues from the cysteine to the phenylalanine. This entry keeps only the CDR3 DNA: 36 bases, framed from base 1. From the germline V gene, CDR1 is SNHLY and CDR2 is FYNNEI.

Sample: CD4+ T cells from peripheral blood mononuclear cells, taken in the first trimester of pregnancy. This receptor was identified in a female donor in good health, enrolled as a control in a pregnancy study. The chain is assembled from TRBV2 and TRBJ2-5, and 8 junctional nucleotides match TRBD2. The sequenced DNA is TGTGCCAGCACCGGGGGGGAAGAGACCCAGTACTTC. The resulting protein is CASTGGEETQYF.